This record concerns one T cell receptor beta chain sequence. Its target antigen remains unknown. Within one base of it there is no much larger clone, and no base qualities were kept. The source of the sample is a study of shared clonotypes between healthy human individuals (dated by TCRdb to between 2020 and 2021). Describing the broader study: The cohort comprised a couple of women and a few men aged 18 to 49 years. For each donor, CD4 naive and CD4 memory were each given three plates, CD8 naive was given two plates, and CD8 memory was given one plate. The study deeply sequenced blood TCR repertoires of about 5 healthy adults to estimate repertoire size and the extent of clonotype sharing between individuals. To increase sequencing depth and limit assay-specific biases, TCR repertoire library preparation and sequencing were carried out by different laboratories using diverse techniques. Per donor, leukapheresis produced somewhere between about 0.9 and 10 billion PBMCs. The investigation overall reported the following: Sampling was limited to blood, and TCR repertoires in tissue likely differ from TCR repertoires in blood. Because the study included only a small number of donors, the genetic and exposure-history diversity represented was limited. Pairwise subsampling indicated that sequencing depth was expected to affect the degree of clonotype sharing among donors. About 5% of naive CD4, 3.5% of naive CD8, 2.3% of memory CD4, and approximately 0.4% of memory CD8 clonotypes were shared across several donors. Naive subsets generally had larger estimated clonotype richness than memory subsets did. Compared with non-shared clonotypes, the clonotypes found in all four sorted-subset donors had higher generation probabilities. Even with the large sequencing depth, rarefaction of the sorted-subset datasets indicated that sequencing was incomplete.

Using the deep immunoSEQ assay, multiplex PCR amplified TCR CDR3 regions from genomic DNA. Genomic DNA extracted from each cell subset was distributed evenly over all wells of several immunoSEQ 96-well plates, and each plate served as one replicate. For sorted subsets, about 220 ng of genomic DNA, equivalent to about 30,000 T cell genomes, went into each replicate PCR. Purified libraries were quantified with a Qubit 3.0 fluorometer, sized on a Bioanalyzer 2100, and re-quantified with the KAPA Library Quantification kit. Every immunoSEQ 96-well plate was sequenced on a dedicated single-read 150-cycle Illumina NextSeq 550 flow cell. Per the authors' processing: Because the immunoSEQ output included only junctional sequences and no quality scores, the filtering could not be the same as the filtering used for full-length reads. Sequences were annotated with PyIR, a Python wrapper for IgBLAST v1.9, using IMGT germline references to assign V/J genes and CDR3. Reads were removed for weak V/J assignments (E-value above 1e-6), missing CDR3, stop codons, out-of-frame junctions, or ambiguous translated residues. A V3J clonotype was defined by an identical inferred V gene, J gene, and CDR3 amino acid sequence. To compute the percentage overlap between repertoires, the number of shared unique clonotypes was divided by the size of the smaller repertoire. Richness of each repertoire was evaluated using RTK rarefaction, the Chao1 estimator, and Recon v2.1 estimates of unobserved clonotypes. Generation probabilities for all TCRbeta clonotypes obtained by the gDNA method from a handful of donors were computed using OLGA. Here the immuneACCESS table is served through TCRdb, limited to in-frame sequences with V and J called. Missing clones are a known gap in these copies; in checked studies unresolved V genes cover under half, and the rest lacks a known reason. The DNA gave D and trimming, while V, J and clone size come from that table. The sample has over 2,000,000 clones on record, 93% of them singletons. The ten largest clones take up about 1.6% of the sample.

Counted from cysteine to phenylalanine, this CDR3 has 12 amino acids. The read is trimmed to its CDR3 DNA, 36 bases read in frame from base 1. CDR1 and CDR2 are drawn from the germline V gene (reference sequence): GTSNPN, SVGIG. V is reduced by 3 bases and J by 8 bases, leaving a spacing of 12 bases between them. CD8 naive samples consisted of CD45RO-negative cells that were positively selected for CCR7, yielding a CD45RA+CCR7+ population without TemRA cells. Healthy HIV-negative adults with no recently reported acute infections or vaccinations were included as donors. Every donor was a Caucasian adult living in Nashville, Tennessee, USA. Blood was obtained by leukapheresis, after which PBMCs were separated by Ficoll-Histopaque density gradient centrifugation and cryopreserved in liquid nitrogen vapor phase. Purity and quantity of every magnetically sorted T cell population were checked by analytical flow cytometry. Genomic DNA was isolated from every sorted fraction and measured by UV absorbance on a Nanodrop 2000c.

The receptor was derived from a man between 18 and 35 years old in good health. Some clones in this sample may be carry-over from other donors' samples. Source material: naive CD8+ T cells from PBMCs. The sample's cell subset or site label, decoded: CD45RA+CCR7+. In this chain, TRBV30 is recombined with TRBJ2-3; confidence is insufficient to name the D gene. This receptor has the CDR3 CAWRPTSSTQYF. The nucleotide sequence reads TGTGCCTGGAGGCCAACCTCTTCTACGCAGTATTTT.